The rows below give T cell receptor beta chains drawn from one sample of a study of blood T cells in healthy people across ages. In TCRdb, the 5' RACE reads were re-called with MiXCR into one record per CDR3 protein. The data hold 1.2 million to 1.5 million distinct CDR3 sequences, with 42% observed a single time. Sequencing input: blood. The receptors were gathered from a woman aged 18 to 35 in good health. Both conserved end residues are part of each CDR3. The D gene is left open where the match is weak. Clone size is shown for a subset of rows, as once, few, many or a class of expanded clone.

clone_size j_call v_call cdr3_length d_call cdr3_aa cdr3_nt
few TRBJ2-3 TRBV28 16 NA CASSFFWEDIPDTQYF TGTGCCAGCAGTTTCTTCTGGGAGGACATCCCAGATACGCAGTATTTT
NA TRBJ1-6 TRBV20-1 15 NA CSAQGQFTYNSPLHF TGCAGTGCCCAAGGACAGTTTACCTATAATTCACCCCTCCACTTT
NA TRBJ1-2 TRBV2 11 NA CASGEYYGYTF TGTGCCAGCGGCGAGTACTATGGCTACACCTTC
NA TRBJ2-2 TRBV29-1 13 TRBD1 CSVVDRADGELFF TGCAGCGTTGTCGACAGGGCGGACGGGGAGCTGTTTTTT
NA TRBJ1-5 TRBV27 14 NA CASSLVASYQPQHF TGTGCCAGCAGTTTAGTTGCCAGCTATCAGCCCCAGCATTTT
NA TRBJ2-1 TRBV2 15 TRBD2 CASSKGTSGDNEQFF TGTGCCAGCTCCAAGGGGACTAGCGGGGACAATGAGCAGTTCTTC
NA TRBJ2-7 TRBV20-1 14 TRBD2 CSARDGLALDEQYF TGCAGTGCTAGAGATGGACTAGCTCTCGATGAGCAGTACTTC
once TRBJ2-1 TRBV5-1 15 NA CASSLATQTGNEQFF TGCGCCAGCAGCTTGGCCACCCAAACGGGGAATGAGCAGTTCTTC
once TRBJ1-4 TRBV7-2 18 NA CASLSPREALYLNEKLFF TGTGCCAGCTTAAGCCCCAGGGAGGCGTTATACCTTAATGAAAAACTGTTTTTT
NA TRBJ2-7 TRBV9 16 NA CASSFRDGVGLIEQYF TGTGCCAGCAGCTTCCGCGACGGGGTGGGGTTGATCGAGCAGTACTTC
NA TRBJ2-1 TRBV10-3 14 TRBD2 CAMNSGMISNEQFF TGTGCCATGAATAGCGGGATGATTAGCAATGAGCAGTTCTTC
NA TRBJ2-3 TRBV10-3 18 TRBD2 CAIREDSPTSGRVDTQYF TGTGCCATCAGAGAAGACTCTCCGACTAGCGGGAGGGTAGATACGCAGTATTTT
NA TRBJ1-5 TRBV4-1 13 NA CASSQVQAQPQHF TGCGCCAGCAGCCAGGTACAGGCTCAGCCCCAGCATTTT
few TRBJ2-2 TRBV12-3/TRBV12-4 16 TRBD2 CASSLNWGRATGELFF TGTGCCAGCAGTTTGAACTGGGGGAGGGCCACCGGGGAGCTGTTTTTT
NA TRBJ2-1 TRBV28 19 TRBD2 CASSPSGLAGGNSYNEQFF TGTGCCAGCAGTCCGTCGGGACTAGCGGGGGGTAACTCCTACAATGAGCAGTTCTTC
NA TRBJ2-1 TRBV27 15 TRBD2 CASTELAGDYNEQFF TGTGCCAGCACCGAACTAGCGGGAGACTACAATGAGCAGTTCTTC
NA TRBJ2-7 TRBV20-1 12 NA CSARPREVEQYF TGCAGTGCTCGGCCCCGCGAGGTCGAGCAGTACTTC
NA TRBJ1-1 TRBV6-5 17 NA CASSYSQGTETNTEAFF TGTGCCAGCAGTTACTCGCAAGGCACAGAGACGAACACTGAAGCTTTCTTT
NA TRBJ1-5 TRBV20-1 13 NA CSASGTPHQPQHF TGCAGTGCTAGCGGGACCCCCCATCAGCCCCAGCATTTT
few TRBJ2-3 TRBV24-1 19 TRBD2 CATSDAKRKRGGWLDTQYF TGTGCCACCAGTGATGCTAAAAGAAAGCGGGGAGGTTGGTTAGATACGCAGTATTTT
NA TRBJ2-1 TRBV7-9 14 TRBD2 CASSLSSGSWEQFF TGTGCCAGCAGCTTATCTAGCGGGAGTTGGGAGCAGTTCTTC
few TRBJ1-6 TRBV2 13 NA CASQSEENSPLHF TGTGCCAGCCAATCCGAGGAGAATTCACCCCTCCACTTT
NA TRBJ2-3 TRBV6-5 13 NA CASSPYSTDTQYF TGTGCCAGCAGCCCCTACTCCACAGATACGCAGTATTTT
few TRBJ2-3 TRBV20-1 13 NA CSASSSPADTQYF TGCAGTGCTAGTAGTAGCCCGGCAGATACGCAGTATTTT
NA TRBJ2-4 TRBV7-2 15 NA CASSGDGTPTREQYF TGTGCCAGCAGCGGGGACGGGACTCCTACGAGGGAGCAGTACTTC
NA TRBJ2-2 TRBV12-3/TRBV12-4 15 NA CASRSGTTNTGELFF TGTGCCAGCAGATCCGGGACAACGAACACCGGGGAGCTGTTTTTT
few TRBJ1-2 TRBV21-1 15 NA CASSTPDIPGYGYTF TGTGCCAGCAGCACCCCCGATATCCCGGGCTATGGCTACACCTTC
few TRBJ1-1 TRBV10-3 16 NA CAISGAPGRVNTEAFF TGTGCCATCAGTGGGGCACCCGGGAGGGTGAACACTGAAGCTTTCTTT
NA TRBJ1-2 TRBV28 16 TRBD1 CASSFPGTGTAGGYTF TGTGCCAGCAGTTTCCCCGGGACAGGGACCGCGGGGGGCTACACCTTC
NA TRBJ2-1 TRBV9 13 NA CASSPRQNNEQFF TGTGCCAGCAGCCCCCGACAGAACAATGAGCAGTTCTTC
few TRBJ1-4 TRBV6-5 15 NA CASSYSPQGREKLFF TGTGCCAGCAGTTACTCCCCGCAGGGGCGTGAAAAACTGTTTTTT
NA TRBJ1-1 TRBV27 14 NA CASSPGPRGTEAFF TGTGCCAGCAGTCCAGGACCACGAGGGACTGAAGCTTTCTTT
NA TRBJ1-2 TRBV20-1 13 NA CSARVPINYGYTF TGCAGTGCTAGAGTACCCATTAACTATGGCTACACCTTC
NA TRBJ1-2 TRBV20-1 13 NA CSARVGQTYGYTF TGCAGTGCTAGAGTCGGACAGACCTATGGCTACACCTTC
NA TRBJ2-3 TRBV18 17 TRBD2 CASSPLGLAGSHDTQYF TGTGCCAGCTCACCACTCGGACTAGCGGGATCTCACGATACGCAGTATTTT
NA TRBJ2-1 TRBV6-5 14 TRBD2 CASSYGGSSNEQFF TGTGCCAGCAGTTACGGCGGGAGTTCTAATGAGCAGTTCTTC
few TRBJ2-7 TRBV10-3 16 TRBD2 CAISGGGSSGSYEQYF TGTGCCATCAGTGGGGGGGGCTCAAGCGGGAGTTACGAGCAGTACTTC
NA TRBJ2-5 TRBV3-1 18 TRBD2 CASSQDSAGGARLETQYF TGTGCCAGCAGCCAAGATAGTGCGGGGGGGGCGCGCTTAGAGACCCAGTACTTC
many TRBJ1-2 TRBV20-1 13 TRBD1 CSARERQGWGYTF TGCAGTGCTAGAGAAAGACAGGGTTGGGGCTACACCTTC
few TRBJ2-3 TRBV27 14 TRBD2 CASSLLAREGTQYF TGTGCCAGCAGTTTATTGGCCCGGGAGGGCACGCAGTATTTT
NA TRBJ1-4 TRBV5-6 15 TRBD1 CASSSTGGQDEKLFF TGTGCCAGCAGCTCGACAGGGGGCCAGGATGAAAAACTGTTTTTT
once TRBJ1-2 TRBV29-1 10 NA CSIGREGYTF TGCAGCATTGGCAGGGAGGGCTACACCTTC
few TRBJ1-2 TRBV7-9 12 NA CASSSSGVECTF TGTGCCAGCAGCTCGTCGGGCGTAGAATGCACCTTC
NA TRBJ2-1 TRBV3-1 17 TRBD2 CASSQWGLGLAGNEQFF TGTGCCAGCAGCCAATGGGGTCTCGGACTAGCGGGAAATGAGCAGTTCTTC
NA TRBJ2-7 TRBV28 17 TRBD2 CASSFTYSGTIYNEQYF TGTGCCAGCAGTTTTACCTATTCCGGGACTATCTACAATGAGCAGTACTTC
few TRBJ2-6 TRBV11-2 16 NA CASSLGILSGANVLTF TGTGCCAGCAGCTTAGGGATTCTCTCTGGGGCCAACGTCCTGACTTTC
NA TRBJ2-1 TRBV11-2 15 NA CASSLDAWTHNEQFF TGTGCCAGCAGCTTAGACGCGTGGACACACAATGAGCAGTTCTTC
NA TRBJ2-1 TRBV4-2 16 NA CASSPNWPSDVDEQFF TGTGCCAGCAGCCCTAACTGGCCTAGCGACGTCGATGAGCAGTTCTTC
NA TRBJ2-7 TRBV9 16 TRBD2 CASSPSGRGAIHEQYF TGTGCCAGCAGCCCCTCCGGGCGGGGGGCCATCCATGAGCAGTACTTC